These 2 T cell receptor beta chains share one sample of origin, sequenced in a study of blood T cell repertoires in COVID-19. Here immunoSEQ multiplex PCR was the method, and the copy in TCRdb shows in-frame clones only, minus some. The profile covers 200,000 to 250,000 clones, with about 87% appearing a single time and just over 2.5% taken by the ten largest. Sequenced input: PBMCs or T cells enriched from blood (not recorded which). These receptors were obtained from a woman in her thirties who had recovered from COVID-19.

CDR3 protein: CASSFGTGVYEQYF. CDR3 DNA: TGCGCCAGCAGCTTTGGGACAGGGGTCTACGAGCAGTACTTC. This chain connects TRBV5-1 to TRBJ2-7; 10 bases map to TRBD1. Germline loops: CDR1 SGHRS, CDR2 YFSETQ. After removal of 2 bases from V and 3 bases from J, the junction contained 2 bases not matched to a gene. CDR3 size: 14 residues.

CDR3 bases: TGCGCCAGCAGGGTTGGGGACAGCACCAATCAGACCCAGTACTTC. Encoded protein: CASRVGDSTNQTQYF. This chain joins TRBV4-3 and TRBJ2-5; 7 positions agree with TRBD1. CDR3 length: 15 amino acids. Germline CDR1 and CDR2: LGHNA and YSLEER. The V and J ends lost 6 bases and 6 bases, in that order; junction bases with no gene match: 13.